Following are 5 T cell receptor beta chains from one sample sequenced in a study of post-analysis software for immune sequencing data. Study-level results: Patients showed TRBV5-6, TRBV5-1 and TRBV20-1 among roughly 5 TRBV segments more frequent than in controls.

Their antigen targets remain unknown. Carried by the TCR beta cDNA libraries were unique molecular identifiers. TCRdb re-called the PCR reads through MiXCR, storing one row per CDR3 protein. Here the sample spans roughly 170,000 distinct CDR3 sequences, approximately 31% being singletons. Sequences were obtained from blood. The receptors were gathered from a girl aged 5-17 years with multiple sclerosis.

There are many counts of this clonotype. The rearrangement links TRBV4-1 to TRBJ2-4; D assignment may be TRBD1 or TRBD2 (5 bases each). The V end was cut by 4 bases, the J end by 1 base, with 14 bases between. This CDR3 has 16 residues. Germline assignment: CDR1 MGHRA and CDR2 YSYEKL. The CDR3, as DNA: TGCGCCAGCAGCCCCGTTTGGGGGTCCGCCAAAAACATTCAGTACTTC. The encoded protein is CASSPVWGSAKNIQYF.

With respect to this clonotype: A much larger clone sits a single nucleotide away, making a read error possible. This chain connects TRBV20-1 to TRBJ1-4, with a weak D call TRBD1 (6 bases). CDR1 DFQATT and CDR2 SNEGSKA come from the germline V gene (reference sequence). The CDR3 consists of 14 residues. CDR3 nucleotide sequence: TGCAATGCTAGAGACCCCACAGGGAGTGAAAAACTGTTTTTT. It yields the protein CNARDPTGSEKLFF.

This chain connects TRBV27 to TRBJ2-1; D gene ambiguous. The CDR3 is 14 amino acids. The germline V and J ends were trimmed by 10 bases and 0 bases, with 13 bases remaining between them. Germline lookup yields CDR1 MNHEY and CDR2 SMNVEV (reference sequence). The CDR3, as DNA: TGTGCCACCCACAAGATAAGCTCCTACAATGAGCAGTTCTTC. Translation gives CATHKISSYNEQFF.

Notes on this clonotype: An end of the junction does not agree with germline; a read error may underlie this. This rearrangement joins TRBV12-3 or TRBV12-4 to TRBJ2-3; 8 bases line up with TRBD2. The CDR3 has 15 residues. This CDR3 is CASKAGGLTADMQYF. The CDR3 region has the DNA TGTGCCAGCAAGGCGGGAGGATTAACAGCAGATATGCAGTATTTT.

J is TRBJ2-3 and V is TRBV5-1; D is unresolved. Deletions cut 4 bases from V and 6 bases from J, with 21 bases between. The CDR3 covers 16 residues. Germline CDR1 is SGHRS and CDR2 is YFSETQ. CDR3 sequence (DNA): TGCGCCAGCAGCCCTAGGTCCCTGTCGGGTCCGGATACGCAGTATTTT. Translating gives CASSPRSLSGPDTQYF.